Listed below are T cell receptor beta chains from one sample, sequenced in a study of shared clonotypes between healthy human individuals. Using immunoSEQ multiplex PCR, the repertoire was profiled, and TCRdb retains in-frame clones only, with some absent. The sample carries millions of clones, approximately 93% recorded once. Source material: naive CD4+ T cells from PBMCs. The receptor source for this set is a young man in good health. Some clones in this sample may be carry-over from other donors' samples. CDR3s include the opening cysteine and the closing phenylalanine or tryptophan. The order of the fields is clone size, J gene, V gene, D gene, CDR3 protein, CDR3 DNA. The D gene is left open where the match is weak. Clone size is given for some rows only: seen once, a few or many times, or a class if the clone is expanded.

>NA|TRBJ1-5|TRBV5-8|NA
CASSLSGPGNQPQHF
TGTGCCAGCAGTCTTTCAGGGCCTGGCAATCAGCCCCAGCATTTT
>NA|TRBJ2-1|TRBV27|TRBD2
CASRTTGLAGVLNEQFF
TGTGCCAGCAGAACCACGGGACTAGCGGGAGTTTTGAATGAGCAGTTCTTC
>NA|TRBJ2-5|TRBV7-2|TRBD1
CASTRPLGQGGQTQYF
TGTGCCAGCACCAGACCCCTCGGACAGGGAGGTCAGACCCAGTACTTC
>few|TRBJ1-1|TRBV18|NA
CASSPERTNTEAFF
TGTGCCAGCTCACCGGAGCGAACGAACACTGAAGCTTTCTTT
>NA|TRBJ1-5|TRBV6-5|NA
CASTPGQINQPQHF
TGTGCCAGCACCCCCGGACAGATTAATCAGCCCCAGCATTTT
>NA|TRBJ2-1|TRBV9|NA
CASSETSYNEQFF
TGTGCCAGCAGTGAAACTAGTTACAATGAGCAGTTCTTC
>NA|TRBJ1-2|TRBV4-3|NA
CASSQQYREDYGYTF
TGCGCCAGCAGCCAACAATACAGGGAGGACTATGGCTACACCTTC
>NA|TRBJ2-7|TRBV12-5|TRBD2
CASVPSGGSSYEQYF
TGTGCTAGTGTCCCCAGCGGGGGGAGCTCCTACGAGCAGTACTTC
>NA|TRBJ2-2|TRBV5-1|NA
CASSFSSANTGELFF
TGCGCCAGCAGCTTTTCTAGCGCGAACACCGGGGAGCTGTTTTTT
>once|TRBJ1-2|TRBV6-1|NA
CASSVYKNYGYTF
TGTGCCAGCAGCGTCTACAAAAACTATGGCTACACCTTC
>NA|TRBJ2-4|TRBV5-1|TRBD2
CASSSGTSGYIQYF
TGCGCCAGCAGCTCTGGGACTAGCGGCTACATTCAGTACTTC
>NA|TRBJ2-7|TRBV27|NA
CASSQGRRQYF
TGTGCCAGCAGTCAAGGACGGAGACAGTACTTC
>NA|TRBJ1-2|TRBV25-1|TRBD1
CASNKDRWYYGYTF
TGTGCCAGCAACAAGGACAGGTGGTACTATGGCTACACCTTC
>NA|TRBJ1-1|TRBV28|NA
CASSLTDNLAPFF
TGTGCCAGCAGTTTAACTGACAATCTCGCCCCTTTCTTT
>NA|TRBJ1-3|TRBV2|NA
CASSDWGTVAGNTIYF
TGTGCCAGCAGTGACTGGGGCACTGTGGCTGGAAACACCATATATTTT
>NA|TRBJ2-5|TRBV27|NA
CASSLFRRGALQETQYF
TGTGCCAGCAGTTTATTTCGCAGGGGTGCCTTACAAGAGACCCAGTACTTC
>NA|TRBJ2-7|TRBV27|TRBD2
CASSPSLTSGSGEQYF
TGTGCCAGCAGTCCGAGTCTGACTAGCGGGAGTGGCGAGCAGTACTTC
>NA|TRBJ1-2|TRBV19|NA
CASRMGLYYGYTF
TGTGCCAGTAGGATGGGACTGTACTATGGCTACACCTTC
>NA|TRBJ2-3|TRBV28|NA
CASSISGTDTQYF
TGTGCCAGCAGTATTAGCGGCACAGATACGCAGTATTTT
>NA|TRBJ2-6|TRBV5-6|NA
CASTRRSGANVLTF
TGTGCCAGCACCCGCCGTTCTGGGGCCAACGTCCTGACTTTC
>NA|TRBJ2-2|TRBV10-2|NA
CASSLYTGELFF
TGCGCCAGCAGCCTCTACACCGGGGAGCTGTTTTTT
>NA|TRBJ2-7|TRBV28|NA
CASGWFYEQYF
TGTGCCAGTGGATGGTTCTACGAGCAGTACTTC
>NA|TRBJ2-5|TRBV15|TRBD1
CATSRAQGAQETQYF
TGTGCCACCAGCAGAGCCCAGGGGGCCCAAGAGACCCAGTACTTC
>NA|TRBJ2-5|TRBV30|NA
CAWSLQGGETQYF
TGTGCCTGGAGTTTGCAGGGAGGAGAGACCCAGTACTTC
>NA|TRBJ2-2|TRBV5-1|TRBD2
CASSLRREVVGELFF
TGCGCCAGCAGCTTGCGGCGGGAGGTGGTCGGGGAGCTGTTTTTT
>NA|TRBJ2-7|TRBV6-5|TRBD2
CASSFRTSGGYEQYF
TGTGCCAGCAGTTTCCGGACTAGCGGGGGCTACGAGCAGTACTTC
>NA|TRBJ2-3|TRBV7-2|TRBD2
CASSLGAGGGTDTQYF
TGTGCCAGCAGCTTAGGGGCGGGAGGAGGCACAGATACGCAGTATTTT
>NA|TRBJ1-2|TRBV7-9|NA
CASSLVAGGVSPFFGYTF
TGTGCCAGCAGCTTAGTTGCCGGGGGCGTTTCCCCATTTTTTGGCTACACCTTC
>NA|TRBJ2-7|TRBV5-1|TRBD2
CASSYEAGATYEQYF
TGCGCCAGCAGTTATGAAGCGGGAGCCACCTACGAGCAGTACTTC
>NA|TRBJ1-1|TRBV19|TRBD1
CASSPQTGANTEAFF
TGTGCCAGTAGTCCCCAGACAGGGGCGAACACTGAAGCTTTCTTT
>NA|TRBJ2-5|TRBV19|TRBD2
CASSTGLAGGRETQYF
TGTGCCAGTAGCACGGGACTAGCGGGAGGGAGAGAGACCCAGTACTTC
>NA|TRBJ2-3|TRBV1|NA
CTSSQEKFSEDTQYF
TGCACCAGCAGCCAAGAAAAATTCAGCGAAGATACGCAGTATTTT
>NA|TRBJ2-7|TRBV25-1|NA
CASSGPGQNSYEQYF
TGTGCCAGCAGTGGTCCCGGACAGAACTCCTACGAGCAGTACTTC
>NA|TRBJ2-3|TRBV5-1|TRBD2
CASSSPTSGLSTDTQYF
TGCGCCAGCAGCTCCCCGACTAGCGGGCTTAGCACAGATACGCAGTATTTT
>NA|TRBJ1-2|TRBV4-3|NA
CASSQDLGVVGYGYTF
TGCGCCAGCAGCCAAGACCTCGGGGTGGTGGGCTATGGCTACACCTTC
>NA|TRBJ1-2|TRBV6-5|NA
CASSYRDGNYGYTF
TGTGCCAGCAGTTACAGGGACGGCAACTATGGCTACACCTTC
>NA|TRBJ2-7|TRBV5-1|NA
CASSLDGDSYEQYF
TGCGCCAGCAGCCTGGACGGGGACTCCTACGAGCAGTACTTC
>NA|TRBJ2-7|TRBV28|TRBD2
CASSRPLGGVGEQYF
TGTGCCAGCAGTCGCCCCTTGGGAGGGGTGGGCGAGCAGTACTTC
>NA|TRBJ1-2|TRBV18|NA
CASSYGTDRNYGYTF
TGTGCCAGCTCATATGGGACCGACCGGAACTATGGCTACACCTTC
>once|TRBJ2-4|TRBV30|NA
CAWSPKGRSLLAKNIQYF
TGTGCCTGGAGCCCCAAGGGGAGGTCGCTCCTAGCCAAAAACATTCAGTACTTC
>NA|TRBJ2-1|TRBV29-1|TRBD2
CSGGRLAAYNEQFF
TGCAGCGGGGGGAGGCTAGCGGCCTACAATGAGCAGTTCTTC
>NA|TRBJ2-7|TRBV28|NA
CASSFGGLRAREQYF
TGTGCCAGCAGTTTCGGGGGTCTTCGGGCGCGGGAGCAGTACTTC